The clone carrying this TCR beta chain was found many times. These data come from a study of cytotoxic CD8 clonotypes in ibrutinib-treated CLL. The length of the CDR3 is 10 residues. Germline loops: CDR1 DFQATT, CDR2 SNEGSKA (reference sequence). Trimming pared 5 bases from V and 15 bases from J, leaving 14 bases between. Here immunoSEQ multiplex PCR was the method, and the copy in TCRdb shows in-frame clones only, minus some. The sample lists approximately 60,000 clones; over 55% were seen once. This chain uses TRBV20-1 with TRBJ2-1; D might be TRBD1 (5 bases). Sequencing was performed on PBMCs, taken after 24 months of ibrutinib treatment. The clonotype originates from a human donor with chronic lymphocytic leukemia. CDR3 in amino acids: CSAFQGTMFF. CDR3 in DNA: TGCAGTGCTTTCCAGGGAACCATGTTCTTC.